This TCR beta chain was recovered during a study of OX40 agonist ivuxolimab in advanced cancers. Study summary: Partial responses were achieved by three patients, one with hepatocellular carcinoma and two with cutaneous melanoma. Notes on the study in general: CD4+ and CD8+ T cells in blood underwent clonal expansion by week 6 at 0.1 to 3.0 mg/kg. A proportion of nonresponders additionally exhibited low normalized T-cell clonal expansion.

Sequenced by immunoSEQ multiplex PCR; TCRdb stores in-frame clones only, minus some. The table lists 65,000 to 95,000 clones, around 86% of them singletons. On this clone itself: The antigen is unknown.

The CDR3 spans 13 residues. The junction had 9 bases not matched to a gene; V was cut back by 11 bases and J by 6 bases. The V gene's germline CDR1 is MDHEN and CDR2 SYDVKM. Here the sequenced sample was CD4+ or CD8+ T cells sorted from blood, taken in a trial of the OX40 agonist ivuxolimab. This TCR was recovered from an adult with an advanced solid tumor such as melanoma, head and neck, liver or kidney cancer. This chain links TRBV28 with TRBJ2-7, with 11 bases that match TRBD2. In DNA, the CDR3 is TGTGCCGTCCAAACTAGCGGGAGTGTCGAGCAGTACTTC. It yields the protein CAVQTSGSVEQYF.